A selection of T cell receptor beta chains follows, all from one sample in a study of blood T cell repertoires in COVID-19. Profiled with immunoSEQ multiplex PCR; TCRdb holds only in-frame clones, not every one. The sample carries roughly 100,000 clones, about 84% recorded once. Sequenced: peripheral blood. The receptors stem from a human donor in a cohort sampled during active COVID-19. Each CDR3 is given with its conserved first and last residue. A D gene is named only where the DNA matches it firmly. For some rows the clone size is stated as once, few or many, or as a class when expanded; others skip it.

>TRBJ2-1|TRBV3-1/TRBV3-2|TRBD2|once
CASSLGLAGAGDEQFF
TGTGCCAGCAGCCTGGGACTAGCGGGGGCGGGCGATGAGCAGTTCTTC
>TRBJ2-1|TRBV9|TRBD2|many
CASSVRGGAYEQFF
TGTGCCAGCAGCGTGCGCGGGGGGGCCTATGAGCAGTTCTTC
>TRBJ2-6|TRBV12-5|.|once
CASGFQTSGANVLTF
TGTGCTAGTGGTTTTCAGACATCTGGGGCCAACGTCCTGACTTTC
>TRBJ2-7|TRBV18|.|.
CASSSNQGSINEQYF
TGTGCCAGCTCATCCAATCAGGGAAGCATCAACGAGCAGTACTTC
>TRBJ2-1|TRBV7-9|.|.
CASSSTGGSREFF
TGTGCCAGCAGCTCCACTGGGGGGTCTCGGGAGTTCTTC
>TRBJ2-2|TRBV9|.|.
CASTLSATNTGELFF
TGTGCCAGCACCCTTAGCGCTACGAACACCGGGGAGCTGTTTTTT
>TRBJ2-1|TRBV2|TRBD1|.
CASSELQGAREQFF
TGTGCCAGCAGTGAACTGCAGGGGGCAAGGGAGCAGTTCTTC
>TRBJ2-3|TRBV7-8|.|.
CASSPRGDTQYF
TGTGCCAGCAGCCCTAGAGGCGATACGCAGTATTTT
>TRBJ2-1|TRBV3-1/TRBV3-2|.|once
CASSQEFKRAYNEQFF
TGTGCCAGCAGCCAAGAATTCAAGCGGGCCTACAATGAGCAGTTCTTC
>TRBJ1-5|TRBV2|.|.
CASSAVSNQPQHF
TGTGCCAGCAGTGCGGTGAGCAATCAGCCCCAGCATTTT
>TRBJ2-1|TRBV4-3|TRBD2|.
CASSQGGSGSNEQFF
TGCGCCAGCAGCCAAGGCGGTAGCGGGAGTAATGAGCAGTTCTTC
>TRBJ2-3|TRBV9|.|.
CASSVEGRGGWQYF
TGTGCCAGCAGCGTAGAAGGTAGAGGGGGTTGGCAGTATTTT
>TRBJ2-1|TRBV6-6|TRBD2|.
CASSLRGAGGAHEQFF
TGTGCCAGCAGCTTACGAGGGGCGGGAGGCGCGCATGAGCAGTTCTTC
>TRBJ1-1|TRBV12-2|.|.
CASRLAKGGTEAFF
TGTGCAAGTCGCTTAGCGAAAGGGGGCACTGAAGCTTTCTTT
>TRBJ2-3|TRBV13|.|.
CASSPPTGRPDTQYF
TGTGCCAGCAGCCCACCGACAGGGAGGCCAGATACGCAGTATTTT
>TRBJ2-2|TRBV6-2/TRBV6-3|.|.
CASSYSRAGLLDTGELFF
TGTGCCAGCAGTTACTCGAGGGCAGGCCTGTTGGACACCGGGGAGCTGTTTTTT
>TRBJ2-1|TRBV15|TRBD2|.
CATRAGGGANEQFF
TGTGCCACCAGGGCGGGCGGGGGGGCCAATGAGCAGTTCTTC
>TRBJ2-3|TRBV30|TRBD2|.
CAGIASGSSDTQYF
TGTGCTGGTATCGCTAGCGGGAGTTCAGATACGCAGTATTTT
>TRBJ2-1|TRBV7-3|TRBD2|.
CASSFSTSGISSYNEQFF
TGTGCCAGCAGCTTCTCGACTAGCGGGATTAGCTCCTACAATGAGCAGTTCTTC
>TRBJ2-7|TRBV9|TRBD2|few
CASSSGGGYEQYF
TGTGCCAGCAGCTCCGGGGGGGGGTACGAGCAGTACTTC
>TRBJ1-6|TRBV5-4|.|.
CASSDFPEAGIGNSPLHF
TGTGCCAGCAGCGATTTTCCAGAGGCGGGAATCGGTAATTCACCCCTCCACTTT
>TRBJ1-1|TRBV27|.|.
CASSHIPVTEAFF
TGTGCCAGCAGTCATATACCGGTCACTGAAGCTTTCTTT
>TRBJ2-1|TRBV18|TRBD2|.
CASSQTSAGGNEQFF
TGTGCCAGCTCCCAAACTAGCGCGGGGGGCAATGAGCAGTTCTTC
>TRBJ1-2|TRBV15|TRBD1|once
CATSRGGQGRPNYGYTF
TGTGCCACCAGCAGAGGGGGACAGGGTAGACCTAACTATGGCTACACCTTC
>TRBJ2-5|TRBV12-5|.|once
CASGLPGTLAMMETQYF
TGTGCTAGTGGACTCCCAGGGACCCTAGCGATGATGGAGACCCAGTACTTC
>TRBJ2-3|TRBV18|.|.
CASSPADTQYF
TGTGCCAGCTCACCCGCAGATACGCAGTATTTT
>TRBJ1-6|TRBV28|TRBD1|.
CASSSSGPGGGWNSPLHF
TGTGCCAGCAGCTCCTCGGGTCCAGGGGGCGGTTGGAATTCACCCCTCCACTTT
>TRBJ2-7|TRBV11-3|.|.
CASSKRQDYEQYF
TGTGCCAGCAGTAAACGACAGGACTACGAGCAGTACTTC
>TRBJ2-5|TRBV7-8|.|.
CASSPAMETQYF
TGTGCCAGCAGCCCCGCGATGGAGACCCAGTACTTC
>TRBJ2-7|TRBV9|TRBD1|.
CAGPGQGFYEQYF
TGTGCCGGTCCGGGACAGGGGTTCTACGAGCAGTACTTC
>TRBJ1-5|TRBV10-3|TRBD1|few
CAISGTGPSPQHF
TGTGCCATCAGTGGGACAGGGCCATCGCCCCAGCATTTT
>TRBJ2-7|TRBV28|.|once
CASSQAGDSRYF
TGTGCCAGCAGTCAAGCGGGTGACTCACGGTACTTC
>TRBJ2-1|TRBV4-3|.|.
CASSQDTQSYNEQFF
TGCGCCAGCAGCCAAGATACACAGTCCTACAATGAGCAGTTCTTC
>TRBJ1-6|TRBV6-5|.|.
CASSQGAPLHF
TGTGCCAGCAGTCAGGGTGCTCCCCTCCACTTT
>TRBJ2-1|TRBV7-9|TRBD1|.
CASGALTGVDNEQFF
TGTGCCAGCGGGGCCCTGACAGGGGTGGACAATGAGCAGTTCTTC
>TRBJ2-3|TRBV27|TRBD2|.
CASSLQGLVTPLGTDTQYF
TGTGCCAGCAGTTTACAGGGACTAGTGACCCCCCTAGGCACAGATACGCAGTATTTT
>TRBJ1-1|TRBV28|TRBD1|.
CASSSQTGVNTEAFF
TGTGCCAGCAGTTCCCAGACAGGGGTGAACACTGAAGCTTTCTTT
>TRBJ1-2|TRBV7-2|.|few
CASSLPGQGRYYGYTF
TGTGCCAGCAGTCTCCCCGGCCAGGGGCGATACTATGGCTACACCTTC
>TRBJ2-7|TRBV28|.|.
CASRNGPRDEQYF
TGTGCCAGCCGCAACGGCCCCAGGGACGAGCAGTACTTC
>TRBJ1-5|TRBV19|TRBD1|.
CASSIVPGGPQPQHF
TGTGCCAGTAGTATAGTGCCAGGGGGTCCTCAGCCCCAGCATTTT
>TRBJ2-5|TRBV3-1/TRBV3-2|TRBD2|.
CASSQALAGVTQYF
TGTGCCAGCAGCCAAGCACTAGCGGGAGTGACCCAGTACTTC
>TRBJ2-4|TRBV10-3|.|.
CAISESRTDLAKNIQYF
TGTGCCATCAGTGAGTCGAGGACAGATCTAGCCAAAAACATTCAGTACTTC
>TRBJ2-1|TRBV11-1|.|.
CASSPRKGGVREQFF
TGTGCCAGCAGCCCCAGGAAGGGGGGGGTTAGGGAGCAGTTCTTC
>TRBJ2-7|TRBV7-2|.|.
CASSLESGETYEQYF
TGTGCCAGCAGCTTAGAGTCCGGGGAAACCTACGAGCAGTACTTC
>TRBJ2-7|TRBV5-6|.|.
CASSLGAGSYEQYF
TGTGCCAGCAGCTTGGGCGCAGGTTCCTACGAGCAGTACTTC
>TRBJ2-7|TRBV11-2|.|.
CASSFSLPYEQYF
TGTGCCAGCAGCTTTAGTCTTCCCTACGAGCAGTACTTC
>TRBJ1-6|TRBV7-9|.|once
CASSPFNAPYSPLHF
TGTGCCAGCAGCCCCTTTAATGCGCCGTACTCACCCCTCCACTTT
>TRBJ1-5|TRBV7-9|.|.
CASSRSGGNQPQHF
TGTGCCAGCAGCCGATCGGGGGGCAATCAGCCCCAGCATTTT
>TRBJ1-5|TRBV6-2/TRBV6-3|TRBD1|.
CASTPGTGVQPQHF
TGTGCCAGCACCCCCGGGACAGGGGTCCAGCCCCAGCATTTT
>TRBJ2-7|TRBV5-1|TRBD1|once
CASSRGQGSYEQYF
TGCGCCAGCAGCCGGGGACAGGGATCCTACGAGCAGTACTTC
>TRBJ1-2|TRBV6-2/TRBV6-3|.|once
CASNPRRDYGYTF
TGTGCCAGCAACCCCAGGCGGGACTATGGCTACACCTTC
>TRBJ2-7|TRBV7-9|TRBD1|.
CASSPSDRGGFNEQYF
TGTGCCAGCAGCCCCTCGGACAGGGGGGGGTTTAATGAGCAGTACTTC
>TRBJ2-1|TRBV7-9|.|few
CASSSGTATYNEQFF
TGTGCCAGCAGCTCCGGGACTGCCACCTACAATGAGCAGTTCTTC
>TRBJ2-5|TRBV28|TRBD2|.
CASSFPSEGTIQETQYF
TGTGCCAGCAGTTTCCCTTCGGAAGGGACTATACAAGAGACCCAGTACTTC